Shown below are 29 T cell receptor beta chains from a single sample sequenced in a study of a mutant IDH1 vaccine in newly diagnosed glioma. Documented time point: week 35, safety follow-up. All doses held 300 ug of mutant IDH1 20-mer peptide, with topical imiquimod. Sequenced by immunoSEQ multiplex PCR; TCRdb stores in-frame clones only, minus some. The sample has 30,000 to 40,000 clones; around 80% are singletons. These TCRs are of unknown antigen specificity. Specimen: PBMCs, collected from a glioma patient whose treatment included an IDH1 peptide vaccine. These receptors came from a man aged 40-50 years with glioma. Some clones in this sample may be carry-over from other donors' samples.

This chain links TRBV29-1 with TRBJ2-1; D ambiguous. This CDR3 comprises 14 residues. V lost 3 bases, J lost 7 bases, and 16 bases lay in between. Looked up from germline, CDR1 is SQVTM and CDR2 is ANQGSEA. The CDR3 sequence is CSVDGLDTGNEQFF. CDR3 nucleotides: TGCAGCGTTGATGGGCTAGATACGGGTAATGAGCAGTTCTTC.

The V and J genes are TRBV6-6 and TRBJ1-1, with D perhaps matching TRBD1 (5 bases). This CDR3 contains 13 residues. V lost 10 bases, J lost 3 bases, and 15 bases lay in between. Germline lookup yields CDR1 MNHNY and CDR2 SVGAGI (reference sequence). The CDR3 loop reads CATGEWGDTEAFF. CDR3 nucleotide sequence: TGTGCCACCGGGGAGTGGGGGGACACTGAAGCTTTCTTT.

DNA of the CDR3: TGTGCCAGCAGCTTAGCGCCCAGCGTCTGGGAGACCCAGTACTTC. Translating it yields CASSLAPSVWETQYF. This chain uses TRBV7-6 with TRBJ2-5; no firm D call. The CDR3 has 15 amino acids. Trimming cost V 0 bases and J 5 bases, with 13 bases left between them. Germline V gives CDR1 SGHVS, CDR2 FNYEAQ.

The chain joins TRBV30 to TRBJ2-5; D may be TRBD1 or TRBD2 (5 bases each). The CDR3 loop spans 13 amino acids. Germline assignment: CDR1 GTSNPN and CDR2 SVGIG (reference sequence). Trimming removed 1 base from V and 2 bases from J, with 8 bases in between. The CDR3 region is CAWSGGTQETQYF. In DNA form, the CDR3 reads TGTGCCTGGAGTGGGGGGACGCAAGAGACCCAGTACTTC.

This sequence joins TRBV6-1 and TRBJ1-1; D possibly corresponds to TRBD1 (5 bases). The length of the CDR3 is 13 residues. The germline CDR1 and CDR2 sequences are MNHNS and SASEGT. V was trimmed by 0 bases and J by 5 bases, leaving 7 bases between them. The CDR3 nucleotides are TGTGCCAGCAGTGAAGCGGCAGGGACTGAAGCTTTCTTT. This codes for CASSEAAGTEAFF.

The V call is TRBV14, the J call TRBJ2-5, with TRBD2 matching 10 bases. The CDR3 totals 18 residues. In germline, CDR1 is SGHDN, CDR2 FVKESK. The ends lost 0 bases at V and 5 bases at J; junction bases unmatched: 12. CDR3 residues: CASSQDSLAGARGETQYF. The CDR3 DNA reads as TGTGCCAGCAGCCAAGATAGCCTAGCGGGGGCCCGGGGGGAGACCCAGTACTTC.

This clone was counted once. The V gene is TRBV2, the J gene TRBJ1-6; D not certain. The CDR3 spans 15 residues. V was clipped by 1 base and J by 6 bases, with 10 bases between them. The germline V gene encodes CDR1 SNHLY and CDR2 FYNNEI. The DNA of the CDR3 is TGTGCCAGCAGTGAAGAGAGGTTATCTAATTCACCCCTCCACTTT. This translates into CASSEERLSNSPLHF.

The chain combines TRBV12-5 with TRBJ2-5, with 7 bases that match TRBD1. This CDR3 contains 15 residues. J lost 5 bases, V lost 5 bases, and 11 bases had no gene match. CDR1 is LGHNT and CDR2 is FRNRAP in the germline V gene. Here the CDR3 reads CASGEGTANWETQYF. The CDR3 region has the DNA TGTGCTAGTGGTGAAGGGACAGCGAATTGGGAGACCCAGTACTTC.

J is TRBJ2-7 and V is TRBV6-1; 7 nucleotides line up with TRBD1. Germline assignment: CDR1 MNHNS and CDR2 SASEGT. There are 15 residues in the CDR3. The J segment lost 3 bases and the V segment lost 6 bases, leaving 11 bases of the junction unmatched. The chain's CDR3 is CASSTNRGSLYEQYF. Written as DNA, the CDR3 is TGTGCCAGCAGCACAAACAGGGGCTCCCTCTACGAGCAGTACTTC.

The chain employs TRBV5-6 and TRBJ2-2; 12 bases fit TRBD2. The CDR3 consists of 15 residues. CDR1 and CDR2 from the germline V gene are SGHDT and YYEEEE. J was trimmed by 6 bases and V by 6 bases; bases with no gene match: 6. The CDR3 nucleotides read TGTGCCAGCACCCTAGCGGGGGGGCCCCCCGGGGAGCTGTTTTTT. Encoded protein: CASTLAGGPPGELFF.

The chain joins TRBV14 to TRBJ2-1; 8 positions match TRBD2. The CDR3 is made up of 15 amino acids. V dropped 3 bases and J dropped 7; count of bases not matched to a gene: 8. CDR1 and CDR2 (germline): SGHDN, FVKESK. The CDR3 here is CASSHHRGGTNEQFF. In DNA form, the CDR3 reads TGTGCCAGCAGCCACCATCGGGGGGGAACGAATGAGCAGTTCTTC.

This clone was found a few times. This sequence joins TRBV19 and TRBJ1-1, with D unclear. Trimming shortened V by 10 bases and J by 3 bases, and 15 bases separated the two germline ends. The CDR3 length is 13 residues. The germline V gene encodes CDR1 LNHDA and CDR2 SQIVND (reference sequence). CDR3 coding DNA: TGTGCCACCACCTTTAACCGGGACACTGAAGCTTTCTTT. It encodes CATTFNRDTEAFF.

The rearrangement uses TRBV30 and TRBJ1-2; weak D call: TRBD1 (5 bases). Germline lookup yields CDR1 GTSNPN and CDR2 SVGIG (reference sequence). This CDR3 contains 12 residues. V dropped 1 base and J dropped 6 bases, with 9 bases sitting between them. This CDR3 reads CAWSDGGNGYTF. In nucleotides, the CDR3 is TGTGCCTGGAGTGATGGGGGGAATGGCTACACCTTC.

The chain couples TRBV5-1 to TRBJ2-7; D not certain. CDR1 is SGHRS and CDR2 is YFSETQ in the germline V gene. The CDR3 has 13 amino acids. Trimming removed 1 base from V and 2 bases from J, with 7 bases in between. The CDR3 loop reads CASSLMTAYEQYF. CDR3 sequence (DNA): TGCGCCAGCAGCTTGATGACTGCCTACGAGCAGTACTTC.

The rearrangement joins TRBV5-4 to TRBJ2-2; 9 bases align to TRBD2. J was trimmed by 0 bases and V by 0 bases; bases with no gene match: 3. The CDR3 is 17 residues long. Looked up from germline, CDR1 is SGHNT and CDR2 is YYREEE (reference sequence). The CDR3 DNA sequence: TGTGCCAGCAGCTTGGGCGGGGGGGGAGCGAACACCGGGGAGCTGTTTTTT. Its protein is CASSLGGGGANTGELFF.

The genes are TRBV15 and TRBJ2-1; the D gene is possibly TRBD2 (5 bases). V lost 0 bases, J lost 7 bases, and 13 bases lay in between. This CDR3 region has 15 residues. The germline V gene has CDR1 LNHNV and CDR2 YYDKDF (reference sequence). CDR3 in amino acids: CATSRDAASLNEQFF. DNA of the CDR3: TGTGCCACCAGCAGAGATGCGGCTAGCCTTAATGAGCAGTTCTTC.

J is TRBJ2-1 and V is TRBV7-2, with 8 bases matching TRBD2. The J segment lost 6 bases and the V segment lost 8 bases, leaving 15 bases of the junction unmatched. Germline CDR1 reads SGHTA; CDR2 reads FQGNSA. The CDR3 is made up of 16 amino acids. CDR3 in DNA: TGTGCCAGCTTGAGTAGCGGGGCCCCGGGCGGCAATGAGCAGTTCTTC. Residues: CASLSSGAPGGNEQFF.

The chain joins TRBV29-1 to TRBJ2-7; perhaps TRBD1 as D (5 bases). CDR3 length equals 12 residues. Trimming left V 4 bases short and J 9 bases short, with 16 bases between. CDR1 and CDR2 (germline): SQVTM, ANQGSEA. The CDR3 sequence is CSVVVRVDVQYF. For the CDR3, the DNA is TGCAGCGTTGTCGTCAGGGTGGATGTGCAGTACTTC.

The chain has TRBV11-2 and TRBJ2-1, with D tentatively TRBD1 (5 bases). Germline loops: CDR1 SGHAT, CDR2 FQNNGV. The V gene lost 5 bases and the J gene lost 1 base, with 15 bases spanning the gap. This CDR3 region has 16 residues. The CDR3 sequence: CASSPDHDRSYNEQFF. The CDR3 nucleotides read TGTGCCAGCAGCCCCGATCACGACAGATCCTACAATGAGCAGTTCTTC.

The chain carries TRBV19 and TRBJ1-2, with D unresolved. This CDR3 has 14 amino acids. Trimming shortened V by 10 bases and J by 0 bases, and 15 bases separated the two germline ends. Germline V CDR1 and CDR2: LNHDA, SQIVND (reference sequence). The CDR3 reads CATSKGNTNYGYTF. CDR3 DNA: TGTGCCACCTCGAAGGGTAATACTAACTATGGCTACACCTTC.

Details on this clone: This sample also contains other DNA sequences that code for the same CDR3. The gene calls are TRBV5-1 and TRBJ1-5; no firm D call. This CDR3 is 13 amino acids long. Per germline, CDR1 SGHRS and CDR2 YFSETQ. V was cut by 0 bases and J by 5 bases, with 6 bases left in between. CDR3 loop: CASSLAGDQPQHF. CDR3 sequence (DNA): TGCGCCAGCAGCTTGGCCGGGGATCAGCCCCAGCATTTT.

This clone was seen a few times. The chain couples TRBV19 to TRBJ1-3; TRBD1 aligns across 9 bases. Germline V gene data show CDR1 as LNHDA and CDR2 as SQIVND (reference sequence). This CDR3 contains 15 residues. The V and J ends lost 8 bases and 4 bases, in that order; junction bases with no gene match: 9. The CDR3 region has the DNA TGTGCCAGTGGAAGAGGGACAGGGCACGGAAACACCATATATTTT. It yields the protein CASGRGTGHGNTIYF. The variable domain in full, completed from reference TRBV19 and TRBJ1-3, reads DGGITQSPKYLFRKEGQNVTLSCEQNLNHDAMYWYRQDPGQGLRLIYYSQIVNDFQKGDIAEGYSVSREKKESFPLTVTSAQKNPTAFYLCASGRGTGHGNTIYFGEGSWLTVV.

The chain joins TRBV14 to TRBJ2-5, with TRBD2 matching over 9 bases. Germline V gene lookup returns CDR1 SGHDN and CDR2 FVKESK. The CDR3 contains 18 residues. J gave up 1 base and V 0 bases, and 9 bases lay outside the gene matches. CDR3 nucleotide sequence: TGTGCCAGCAGCCAAGATATCGGCCTAGCGGGGCGCCAAGAGACCCAGTACTTC. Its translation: CASSQDIGLAGRQETQYF.

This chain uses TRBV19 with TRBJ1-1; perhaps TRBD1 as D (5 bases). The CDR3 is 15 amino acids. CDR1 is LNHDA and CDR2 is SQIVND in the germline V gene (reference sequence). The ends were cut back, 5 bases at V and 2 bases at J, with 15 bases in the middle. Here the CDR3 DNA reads TGTGCCAGTAGTCCGCCGGACGGGGCTAACACTGAAGCTTTCTTT. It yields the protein CASSPPDGANTEAFF.

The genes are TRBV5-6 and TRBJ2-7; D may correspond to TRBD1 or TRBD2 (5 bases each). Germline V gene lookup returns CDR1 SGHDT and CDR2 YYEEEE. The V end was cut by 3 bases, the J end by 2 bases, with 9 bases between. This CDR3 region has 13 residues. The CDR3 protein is CASSWDGTYEQYF. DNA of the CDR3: TGTGCCAGCAGCTGGGACGGGACCTACGAGCAGTACTTC.

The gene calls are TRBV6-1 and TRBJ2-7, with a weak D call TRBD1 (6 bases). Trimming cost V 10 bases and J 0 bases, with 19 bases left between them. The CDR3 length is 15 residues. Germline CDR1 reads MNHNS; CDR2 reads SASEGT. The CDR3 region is CATLPVQGSSYEQYF. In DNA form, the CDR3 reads TGTGCCACCCTTCCGGTACAGGGAAGCTCCTACGAGCAGTACTTC.

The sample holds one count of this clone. In nucleotides, the CDR3 is TGTGCCAGCAGGGGAGAACCCAGACTATGGTCACCCCTCCACTTT. Its protein is CASRGEPRLWSPLHF. The chain uses TRBV6-5 and TRBJ1-6; D is unresolved. CDR3 size: 15 residues. Per germline, CDR1 MNHEY and CDR2 SVGAGI. The ends were cut back, 6 bases at V and 10 bases at J, with 19 bases in the middle.

CDR3 DNA: TGTGCCAGTAGTATAGTTCAGCCCTCGACGGGAGACACCGGGGAGCTGTTTTTT. Its translation is CASSIVQPSTGDTGELFF. The chain recombines TRBV19 with TRBJ2-2; D perhaps matches TRBD2 (6 bases). Per the germline V gene, CDR1 is LNHDA and CDR2 is SQIVND (reference sequence). V lost 1 base and J 3 bases, leaving 18 bases between the germline ends. The CDR3 has 18 amino acids.

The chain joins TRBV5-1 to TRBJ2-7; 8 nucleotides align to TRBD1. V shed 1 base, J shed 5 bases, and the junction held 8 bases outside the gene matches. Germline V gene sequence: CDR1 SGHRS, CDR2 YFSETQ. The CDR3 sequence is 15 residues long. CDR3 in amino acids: CASSLIRTGINEQYF. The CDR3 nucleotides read TGCGCCAGCAGCTTGATCAGGACAGGGATAAACGAGCAGTACTTC.